This T cell receptor (beta chain) was recorded in a study of blood T cell repertoires in COVID-19. As handled by the study authors: Reference gene primer amplification gave estimated nucleated cell counts. The protocol was immunoSEQ multiplex PCR, while the TCRdb copy is restricted to in-frame clones and leaves out a portion. V and J calls plus clone size are reproduced from that table; the DNA served to infer D and trimming. The table includes under 40,000 clones, around 86% detected once. CDR1 is PRHDT, CDR2 FYEKMQ, per germline (reference sequence). Trimming took 1 base from V and 4 from J; bases not matched to a gene: 1. The CDR3 is 14 residues long.

The sequence came from a man of 80 years or more with active COVID-19. V is TRBV13 and J is TRBJ2-7; 10 nucleotides agree with TRBD2. The sequenced sample consisted of peripheral blood. CDR3 nucleotide sequence: TGTGCCAGCAGCTTAGAGCGGGAGGGTTACGAGCAGTACTTC. Protein sequence: CASSLEREGYEQYF.